The 11 T cell receptor beta chains listed next were all sequenced from one sample in a study of PD-L1 blockade in urothelial cancer. TCRdb's table, derived via immunoSEQ multiplex PCR, lists solely in-frame clones and lacks some. The data hold about 120,000 clones, with around 88% observed a single time. Time point indicated: peripheral blood 6 weeks after treatment start. The material was PBMCs, obtained around atezolizumab (anti-PD-L1) treatment. Receptor source: a man in his forties or fifties with urothelial cancer.

The chain joins TRBV6-1 to TRBJ2-7; 12 nucleotides align to TRBD1. Germline CDR1 and CDR2: MNHNS and SASEGT. The CDR3 is 17 amino acids. J was trimmed by 7 bases and V by 4 bases; bases with no gene match: 14. The CDR3: CASSGLGPGQGAGEQYF. CDR3 bases: TGTGCCAGCAGTGGTTTAGGTCCGGGACAGGGGGCGGGGGAGCAGTACTTC.

The chain uses TRBV4-2 and TRBJ2-5; a possible D gene is TRBD1 (5 bases). The CDR3 consists of 18 residues. The V end lost 1 base, the J end lost 4 bases, and 22 bases lay between the germline ends. Germline loops: CDR1 LGHNA, CDR2 YNFKEQ. The CDR3 region is CASSQVLPGPGLAETQYF. CDR3 DNA sequence: TGTGCCAGCAGCCAAGTACTACCGGGCCCAGGGTTGGCAGAGACCCAGTACTTC.

Note on this clone: The same CDR3 can be traced to other DNA sequences in this sample. V is TRBV7-8 and J is TRBJ2-3; 13 nucleotides align to TRBD2. With 6 bases clipped from V and 6 bases from J, the junction kept 0 bases outside the gene matches. The CDR3 consists of 13 residues. Germline V CDR1 and CDR2: SGHVS, FQNEAQ. The CDR3 is CASRLAGGDTQYF. CDR3 DNA: TGTGCCAGCAGACTAGCGGGAGGGGATACGCAGTATTTT.

The chain uses TRBV7-9 and TRBJ2-1; a possible D gene is TRBD2 (5 bases). Trimming shortened V by 5 bases and J by 0 bases, and 17 bases separated the two germline ends. Germline V lookup: CDR1 SEHNR, CDR2 FQNEAQ (reference sequence). The CDR3 loop spans 17 amino acids. CDR3 coding DNA: TGTGCCAGCAGCCCAGGAGGCGTCCTGAGCTCCTACAATGAGCAGTTCTTC. Translated: CASSPGGVLSSYNEQFF.

This clone was seen a single time. A junction boundary mismatches the germline segment, possibly from a read error. The chain uses TRBV5-3 and TRBJ2-1, with 7 bases aligning to TRBD2. TRBV5-3 counts as an open reading frame of uncertain function. The CDR3 loop spans 11 amino acids. CDR3 loop: CADPRASGIIF. The CDR3 DNA is TGTGCCGATCCCCGGGCTAGCGGTATAATCTTC.

The chain is built from TRBV2 and TRBJ1-1, with TRBD1 as a possible D gene (5 bases). The CDR3 has 14 amino acids. V gave up 11 bases and J gave up 4 bases, with 20 bases separating them. Germline CDR1 and CDR2: SNHLY and FYNNEI. The CDR3 protein is CADGRGGVGTEAFF. The CDR3 DNA reads as TGTGCCGACGGTAGGGGAGGAGTTGGCACTGAAGCTTTCTTT.

The V call is TRBV2, the J call TRBJ1-5; tentatively, D is TRBD1 (6 bases). CDR1 is SNHLY, CDR2 FYNNEI, per germline. The V and J ends lost 5 bases and 0 bases respectively, with 17 bases between them. The CDR3 length is 17 residues. For the CDR3, the DNA is TGTGCCAGCAGTATATCCGGGACACTTTATAGCAATCAGCCCCAGCATTTT. Translated: CASSISGTLYSNQPQHF.

The gene calls are TRBV19 and TRBJ2-6; D unresolved. The CDR3 spans 15 residues. Germline V lookup: CDR1 LNHDA, CDR2 SQIVND (reference sequence). V was pared by 3 bases and J by 4 bases, with 10 bases between. Written as DNA, the CDR3 is TGTGCCAGTAGTATGTGGGCCTCCGGGGCCAACGTCCTGACTTTC. Amino acids: CASSMWASGANVLTF.

This chain connects TRBV5-6 to TRBJ1-5; D gene uncertain. Looked up from germline, CDR1 is SGHDT and CDR2 is YYEEEE. This CDR3 is 13 amino acids long. V was shortened by 5 bases and J by 2 bases, with 8 bases between the two germline ends. The CDR3 bases are TGTGCCAGCAGTCTAACCTGCAATCAGCCCCAGCATTTT. Its protein product is CASSLTCNQPQHF. Filled out from reference TRBV5-6 and TRBJ1-5, the complete variable domain reads DAGVTQSPTHLIKTRGQQVTLRCSPKSGHDTVSWYQQALGQGPQFIFQYYEEEERQRGNFPDRFSGHQFPNYSSELNVNALLLGDSALYLCASSLTCNQPQHFGDGTRLSIL.

The rearrangement links TRBV10-3 to TRBJ2-1; TRBD2 aligns across 8 bases. Per the germline V gene, CDR1 is ENHRY and CDR2 is SYGVKD. J was trimmed by 7 bases and V by 11 bases; bases with no gene match: 10. The CDR3 sequence is 13 residues long. The CDR3 region is CAALGVAGNEQFF. DNA of the CDR3: TGTGCCGCACTCGGGGTAGCGGGAAATGAGCAGTTCTTC.

The chain links TRBV5-8 to TRBJ2-1; 7 bases map to TRBD1. CDR1 and CDR2 from the germline V gene are SGHTS and YDEGEE. This CDR3 comprises 15 residues. Trimming at V came to 6 bases and at J to 1 base, leaving 7 bases not matched to a gene. CDR3 coding DNA: TGTGCCAGCACGCAGGGACAGCAATCCTACAATGAGCAGTTCTTC. Its protein product is CASTQGQQSYNEQFF.